This TCR beta chain was obtained from a study of blood T cell repertoires in COVID-19 (dated by TCRdb to 2020 to 2022). Concerning the study at large: Collaborator samples came from the United States, Italy and Spain and covered acute and convalescent phases of COVID-19. The prospective study material was composed of cDNA or gDNA derived from T cells, B-cell-depleted T cells, or PBMCs. Deeply sampled blood TCRbeta repertoires from subjects exposed to, actively infected with, or recovered from COVID-19 were included in the dataset. The repertoires were made available in a free public database intended to serve as a resource for research on the immune response to SARS-CoV-2. Samples came from the ongoing ImmuneRACE study (first 160 participants) plus 1,254 subjects from 6 global collaborators. A de-identified subject ID, COVID-19 status, age in years and sex were almost always included in the sample metadata. HLA class I and class II types, where available, came from metadata supplied by the sample provider rather than from assay-based typing. Overall study results and their limits: How much clinical and demographic metadata was included differed by source and by participant, and the metadata was provided uncurated.

Relative to germline, V is missing 5 bases and J is missing 0 bases, with 4 bases of the junction outside any gene match. Taken from the germline V gene, the CDR1 and CDR2 loops are MNHEY and SVGAGI. The CDR3 numbers 15 residues from cysteine through phenylalanine. Only CDR3 DNA remains: 45 bases, in frame from the first base. This clone has a single count. Its target antigen remains unknown. Base qualities are not at hand, and no much larger clone is one base apart. One collaborating source in Seattle enrolled patients while the patients were actively infected and followed the patients over time throughout the course of disease. Collaborating institutions collected whole blood in K2EDTA tubes following their own protocols. For TCRbeta analysis, collaborator samples were shipped as frozen whole blood, as isolated PBMCs, or as DNA extracted from either sample type. TCRbeta CDR3 regions were amplified from genomic DNA using the immunoSEQ Assay, a bias-controlled multiplex PCR. In the authors' own workflow: The number of nucleated cells in each sample was estimated from the amplification of reference gene primers within the assay. To quantify the absolute abundance of each unique TCRbeta CDR3 rearrangement, sequence reads were collapsed and filtered. Productive Simpson clonality was computed per sample as the square root of Simpson's diversity index over productive rearrangements. Here the immuneACCESS table is served through TCRdb, limited to in-frame sequences with V and J called. Missing clones are a known gap in these copies; in checked studies unresolved V genes cover under half, and the rest lacks a known reason. V and J calls and clone size are as listed in that table; D and trimming were resolved from the DNA. This sample holds roughly 250,000 clones; about 91% were observed only once. Approximately 2.5% of the sample is taken by the ten largest.

The sequenced material came from peripheral blood. The sequence derives from a person aged 18-35 years with COVID-19, enrolled during active disease. The V and J genes are TRBV6-5 and TRBJ1-1; TRBD1 aligns with 9 central bases. For the CDR3, the sequence is CASSPGQGLNTEAFF. The DNA is TGTGCCAGCAGTCCGGGACAGGGACTGAACACTGAAGCTTTCTTT.